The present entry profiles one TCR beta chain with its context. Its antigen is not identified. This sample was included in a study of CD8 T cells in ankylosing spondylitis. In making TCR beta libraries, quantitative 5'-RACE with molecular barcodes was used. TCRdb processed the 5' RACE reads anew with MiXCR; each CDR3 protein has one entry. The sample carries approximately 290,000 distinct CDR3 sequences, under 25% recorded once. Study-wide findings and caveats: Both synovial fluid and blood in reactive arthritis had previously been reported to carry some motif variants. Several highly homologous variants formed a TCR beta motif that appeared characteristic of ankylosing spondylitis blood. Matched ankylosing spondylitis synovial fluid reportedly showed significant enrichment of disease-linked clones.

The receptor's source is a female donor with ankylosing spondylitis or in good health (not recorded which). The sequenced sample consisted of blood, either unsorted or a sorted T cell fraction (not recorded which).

This chain's CDR3 is CASSEGGRPQSQYF. CDR3 bases: TGTGCCAGCAGTGAAGGCGGGCGGCCCCAATCCCAGTATTTT. This chain links TRBV6-1 with TRBJ2-3, with a possible D match to TRBD2 (5 bases). Trimming cost V 1 base and J 12 bases, with 17 bases left between them. The CDR3 contains 14 residues. Germline lookup yields CDR1 MNHNS and CDR2 SASEGT.